The 5 T cell receptor beta chains in this list originate from one sample, sequenced in a study of blood T cells in healthy people across ages. Together with a sample-barcoded 5' primer, a J-beta primer mix was included in a second PCR lasting roughly 6 to 12 cycles. TCRdb fed the 5' RACE reads into MiXCR, producing one record per CDR3 protein. The sample lists hundreds of thousands of distinct CDR3 sequences; about 56% were seen once. Sequenced input: blood. These receptors were taken from a man in his forties in good health.

The chain employs TRBV3-1 and TRBJ2-1; D call uncertain. From germline, CDR1 is LGHDT and CDR2 YNNKEL (reference sequence). The CDR3 is made up of 15 amino acids. The V gene lost 4 bases and the J gene lost 5 bases, with 15 bases spanning the gap. This chain's CDR3 is CASSRRTPINNEQFF. The CDR3 DNA reads TGTGCCAGCAGCCGACGGACCCCAATCAACAATGAGCAGTTCTTC.

J is TRBJ2-5 and V is TRBV5-1; TRBD2 matches 10 bases. Trimming at V came to 6 bases and at J to 3 bases, leaving 8 bases not matched to a gene. The CDR3 length is 15 residues. Germline CDR1 SGHRS, CDR2 YFSETQ. The CDR3 region is CASTFSGGPEETQYF. The CDR3 DNA reads TGCGCCAGCACCTTTAGCGGGGGGCCGGAAGAGACCCAGTACTTC.

This clonotype was observed a few times. This chain connects TRBV2 to TRBJ2-7; D is ambiguous. The V and J ends lost 6 bases and 5 bases respectively, with 8 bases between them. The CDR3 spans 11 residues. Looked up from germline, CDR1 is SNHLY and CDR2 is FYNNEI. The CDR3 is CASRGYDEQYF. The CDR3 bases are TGTGCCAGCAGGGGCTACGACGAGCAGTACTTC.

This clonotype was detected a few times. This rearrangement joins TRBV5-1 to TRBJ2-7; TRBD2 agrees at 7 bases. The germline V gene encodes CDR1 SGHRS and CDR2 YFSETQ. V was pared by 8 bases and J by 4 bases, with 3 bases of the junction left unmatched. The CDR3 consists of 11 residues. CDR3 region: CARRGMYEQYF. The CDR3 DNA is TGCGCCAGGCGGGGGATGTACGAGCAGTACTTC.

The chain carries TRBV12-3 or TRBV12-4 and TRBJ1-2; the D is unclear. Trimming removed 2 bases at V and 4 bases at J, with 5 bases between. The CDR3 spans 12 residues. Here the CDR3 reads CASSLLSYGYTF. In DNA form, the CDR3 reads TGTGCCAGCAGTTTACTGAGCTATGGCTACACCTTC.